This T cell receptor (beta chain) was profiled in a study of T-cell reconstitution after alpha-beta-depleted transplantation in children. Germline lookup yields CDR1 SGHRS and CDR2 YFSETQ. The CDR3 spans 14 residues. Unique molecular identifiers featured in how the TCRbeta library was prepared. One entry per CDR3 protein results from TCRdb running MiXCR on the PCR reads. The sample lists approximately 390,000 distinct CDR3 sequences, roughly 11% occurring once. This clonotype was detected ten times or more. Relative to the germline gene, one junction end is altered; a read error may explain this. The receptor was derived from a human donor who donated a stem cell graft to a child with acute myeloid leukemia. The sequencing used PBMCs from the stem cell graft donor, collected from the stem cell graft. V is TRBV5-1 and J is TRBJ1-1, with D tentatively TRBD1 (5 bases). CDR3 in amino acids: CASSFGTVNTEAFF. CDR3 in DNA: TGTGCCAGCAGCTTCGGGACGGTGAACACTGAAGCTTTCTTT.